This TCR beta chain stems from a study of blood T cell repertoires in COVID-19. The germline V gene has CDR1 SGDLS and CDR2 YYNGEE. The CDR3 covers 15 residues. V gave up 0 bases and J gave up 4 bases, with 12 bases separating them. This table comes from immunoSEQ multiplex PCR, and its TCRdb copy is limited to in-frame clones, with some not included. The sample consists of almost 400,000 clones, under 90% of them appearing once. This clonotype originated in a woman in her 30s who had recovered from COVID-19. Sequences were obtained from PBMCs or T cells enriched from blood (not recorded which). The V and J genes are TRBV9 and TRBJ2-3; D perhaps matches TRBD2 (6 bases). The CDR3 sequence is CASSVVGGRSDTQYF. The CDR3 DNA reads as TGTGCCAGCAGCGTAGTTGGGGGGAGGTCAGATACGCAGTATTTT.